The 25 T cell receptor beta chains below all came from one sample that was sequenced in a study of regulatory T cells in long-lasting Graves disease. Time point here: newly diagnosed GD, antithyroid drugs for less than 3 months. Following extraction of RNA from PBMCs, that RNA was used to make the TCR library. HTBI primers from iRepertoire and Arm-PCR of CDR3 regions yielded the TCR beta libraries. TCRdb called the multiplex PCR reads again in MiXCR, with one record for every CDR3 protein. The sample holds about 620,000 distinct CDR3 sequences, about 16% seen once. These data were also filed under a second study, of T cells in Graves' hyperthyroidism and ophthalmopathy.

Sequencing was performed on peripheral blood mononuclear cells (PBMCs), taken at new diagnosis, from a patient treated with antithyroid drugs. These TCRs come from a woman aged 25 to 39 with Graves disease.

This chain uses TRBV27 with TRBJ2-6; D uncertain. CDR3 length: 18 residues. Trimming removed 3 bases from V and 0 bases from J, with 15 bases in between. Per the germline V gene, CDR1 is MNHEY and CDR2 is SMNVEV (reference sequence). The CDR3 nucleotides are TGTGCCAGCAGTTTTCGGAACAGACTCAACTCTGGGGCCAACGTCCTGACTTTC. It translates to CASSFRNRLNSGANVLTF.

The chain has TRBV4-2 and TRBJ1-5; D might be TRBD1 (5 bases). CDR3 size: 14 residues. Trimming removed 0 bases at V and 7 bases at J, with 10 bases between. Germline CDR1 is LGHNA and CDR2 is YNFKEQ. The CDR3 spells CASSQDWGRQPQHF. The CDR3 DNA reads TGTGCCAGCAGCCAAGATTGGGGGAGGCAGCCCCAGCATTTT.

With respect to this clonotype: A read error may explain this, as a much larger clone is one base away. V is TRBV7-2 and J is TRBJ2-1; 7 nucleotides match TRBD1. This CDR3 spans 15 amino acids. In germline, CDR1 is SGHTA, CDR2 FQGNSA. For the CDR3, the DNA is TGTGTCAGCAGCTCTGACTACAGGGGTTACAATGAGCAGTTCTTC. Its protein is CVSSSDYRGYNEQFF.

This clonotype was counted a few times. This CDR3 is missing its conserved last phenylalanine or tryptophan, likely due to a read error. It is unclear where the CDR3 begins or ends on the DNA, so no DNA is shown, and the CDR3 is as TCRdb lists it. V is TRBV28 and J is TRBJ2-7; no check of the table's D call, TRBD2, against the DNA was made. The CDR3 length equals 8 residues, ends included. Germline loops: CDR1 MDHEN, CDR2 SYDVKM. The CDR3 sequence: CASSLLAG.

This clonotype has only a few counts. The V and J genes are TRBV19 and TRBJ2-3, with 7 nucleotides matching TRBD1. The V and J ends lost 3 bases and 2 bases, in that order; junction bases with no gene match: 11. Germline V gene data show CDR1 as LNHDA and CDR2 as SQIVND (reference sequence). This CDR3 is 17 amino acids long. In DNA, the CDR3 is TGTGCCAGTAGTATGGGCGAGGACAGGTCAGCCACAGATACGCAGTATTTT. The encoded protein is CASSMGEDRSATDTQYF.

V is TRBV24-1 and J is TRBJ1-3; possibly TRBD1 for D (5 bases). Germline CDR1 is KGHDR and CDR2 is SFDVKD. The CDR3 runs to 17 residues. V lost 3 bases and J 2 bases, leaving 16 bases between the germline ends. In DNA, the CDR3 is TGTGCCACCAGTGATCGCCCCCGGGGGTGCCCTGGAAACACCATATATTTT. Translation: CATSDRPRGCPGNTIYF.

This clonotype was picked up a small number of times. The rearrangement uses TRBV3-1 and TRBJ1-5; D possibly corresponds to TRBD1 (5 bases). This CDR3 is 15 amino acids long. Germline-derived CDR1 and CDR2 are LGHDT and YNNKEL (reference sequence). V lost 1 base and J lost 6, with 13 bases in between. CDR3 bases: TGTGCCAGCAGCCAAGGGCCGGGGGTAGTTCAGCCCCAGCATTTT. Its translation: CASSQGPGVVQPQHF.

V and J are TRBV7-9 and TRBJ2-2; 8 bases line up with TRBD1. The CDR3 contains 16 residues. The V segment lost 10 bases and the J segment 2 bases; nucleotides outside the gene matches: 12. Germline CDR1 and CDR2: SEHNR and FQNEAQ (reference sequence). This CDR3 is CAMPKRQGINTGELFF. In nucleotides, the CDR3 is TGTGCCATGCCAAAAAGACAGGGGATCAACACCGGGGAGCTGTTTTTT.

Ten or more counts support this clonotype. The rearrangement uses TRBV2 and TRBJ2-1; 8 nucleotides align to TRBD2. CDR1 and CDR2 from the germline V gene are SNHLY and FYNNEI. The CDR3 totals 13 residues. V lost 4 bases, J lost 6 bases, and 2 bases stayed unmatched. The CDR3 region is CASSGSGINEQFF. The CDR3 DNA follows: TGTGCCAGCAGTGGTAGCGGGATCAATGAGCAGTTCTTC.

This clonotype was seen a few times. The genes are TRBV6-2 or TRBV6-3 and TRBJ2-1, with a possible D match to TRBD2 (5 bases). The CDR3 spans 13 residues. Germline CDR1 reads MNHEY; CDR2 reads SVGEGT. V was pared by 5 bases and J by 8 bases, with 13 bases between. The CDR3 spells CASSQRLGDEQFF. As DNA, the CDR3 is TGTGCCAGCAGTCAACGTCTGGGAGATGAGCAGTTCTTC.

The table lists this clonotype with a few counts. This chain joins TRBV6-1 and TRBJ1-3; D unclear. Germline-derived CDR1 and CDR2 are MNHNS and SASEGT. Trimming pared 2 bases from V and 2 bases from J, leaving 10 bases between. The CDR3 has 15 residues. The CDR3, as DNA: TGTGCCAGCAGTGAATTATCGGGGACTGGAAACACCATATATTTT. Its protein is CASSELSGTGNTIYF.

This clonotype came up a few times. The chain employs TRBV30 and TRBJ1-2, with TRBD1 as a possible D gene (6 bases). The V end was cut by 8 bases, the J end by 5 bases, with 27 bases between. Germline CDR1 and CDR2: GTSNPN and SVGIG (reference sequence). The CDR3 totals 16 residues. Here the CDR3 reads CALEGGSGGDAYGYTF. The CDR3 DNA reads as TGTGCCCTGGAAGGGGGGAGTGGGGGTGACGCGTATGGCTACACCTTC.

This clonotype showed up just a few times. DNA of the CDR3: TGTGCCAGCAGGAGCATAAGGCCCGGGAGGGCGTTCACAGATACGCAGTATTTT. It encodes CASRSIRPGRAFTDTQYF. V and J are TRBV11-2 and TRBJ2-3; 8 positions match TRBD2. With 6 bases clipped from V and 2 bases from J, the junction kept 16 bases outside the gene matches. Germline assignment: CDR1 SGHAT and CDR2 FQNNGV. The CDR3 is 18 residues long.

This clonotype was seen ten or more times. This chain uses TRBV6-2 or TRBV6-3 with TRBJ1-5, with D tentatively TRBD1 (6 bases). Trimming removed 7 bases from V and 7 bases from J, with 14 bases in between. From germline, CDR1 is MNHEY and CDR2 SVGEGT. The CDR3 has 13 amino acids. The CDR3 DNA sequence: TGTGCCAGCATGAGGGGGGCGCGGCAGCCCCAGCATTTT. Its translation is CASMRGARQPQHF.

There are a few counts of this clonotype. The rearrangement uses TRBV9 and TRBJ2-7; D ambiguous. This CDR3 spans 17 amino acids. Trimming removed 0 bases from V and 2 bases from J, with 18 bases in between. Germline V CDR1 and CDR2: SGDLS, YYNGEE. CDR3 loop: CASSVVPGDGHPYEQYF. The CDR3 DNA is TGTGCCAGCAGCGTAGTTCCCGGAGATGGGCACCCCTACGAGCAGTACTTC.

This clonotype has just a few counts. The CDR3 DNA is TGTGCCAGCAGCCGTCAGAGTTGGGGGGAAAGAAACACCGGGGAGCTGTTTTTT. Encoded protein: CASSRQSWGERNTGELFF. The chain carries TRBV11-3 and TRBJ2-2, with a possible D match to TRBD2 (6 bases). The V end was cut by 5 bases, the J end by 2 bases, with 21 bases between. The CDR3 covers 18 residues. Germline CDR1 reads SGHNT; CDR2 reads YENEEA.

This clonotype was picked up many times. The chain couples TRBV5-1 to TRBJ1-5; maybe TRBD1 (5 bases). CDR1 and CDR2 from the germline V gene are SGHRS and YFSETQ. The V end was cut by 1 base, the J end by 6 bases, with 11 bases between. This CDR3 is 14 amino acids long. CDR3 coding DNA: TGCGCCAGCAGCTTGTCTTCAGGGTCTCAGCCCCAGCATTTT. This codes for CASSLSSGSQPQHF. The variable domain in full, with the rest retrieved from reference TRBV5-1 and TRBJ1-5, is KAGVTQTPRYLIKTRGQQVTLSCSPISGHRSVSWYQQTPGQGLQFLFEYFSETQRNKGNFPGRFSGRQFSNSRSEMNVSTLELGDSALYLCASSLSSGSQPQHFGDGTRLSIL.

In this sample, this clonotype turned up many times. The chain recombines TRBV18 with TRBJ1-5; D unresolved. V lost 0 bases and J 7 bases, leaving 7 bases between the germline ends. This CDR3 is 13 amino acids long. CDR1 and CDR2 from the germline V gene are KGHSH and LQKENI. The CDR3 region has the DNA TGTGCCAGCTCACCACCCTTAGGGCAGCCCCAGCATTTT. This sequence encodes CASSPPLGQPQHF.

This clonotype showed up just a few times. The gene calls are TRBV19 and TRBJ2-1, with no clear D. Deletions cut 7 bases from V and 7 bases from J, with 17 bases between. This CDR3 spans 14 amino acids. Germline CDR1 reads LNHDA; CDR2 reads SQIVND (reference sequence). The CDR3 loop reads CASTISWLGNEQFF. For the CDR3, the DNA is TGTGCCAGTACCATATCATGGCTTGGGAATGAGCAGTTCTTC.

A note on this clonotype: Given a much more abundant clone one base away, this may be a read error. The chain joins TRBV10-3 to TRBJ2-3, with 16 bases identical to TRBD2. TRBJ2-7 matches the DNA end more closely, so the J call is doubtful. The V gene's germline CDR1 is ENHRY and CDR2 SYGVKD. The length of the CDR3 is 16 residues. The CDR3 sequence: CAISRGLAGGGNEQYF. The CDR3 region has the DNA TGTGCCATCAGTAGGGGACTAGCGGGAGGGGGCAATGAGCAGTACTTC.

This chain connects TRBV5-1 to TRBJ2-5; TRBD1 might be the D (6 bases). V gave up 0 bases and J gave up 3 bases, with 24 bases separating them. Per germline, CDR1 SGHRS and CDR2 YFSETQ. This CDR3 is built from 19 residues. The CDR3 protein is CASSLVSLAGDIVKETQYF. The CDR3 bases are TGCGCCAGCAGCTTGGTATCCCTTGCCGGGGACATTGTCAAAGAGACCCAGTACTTC.

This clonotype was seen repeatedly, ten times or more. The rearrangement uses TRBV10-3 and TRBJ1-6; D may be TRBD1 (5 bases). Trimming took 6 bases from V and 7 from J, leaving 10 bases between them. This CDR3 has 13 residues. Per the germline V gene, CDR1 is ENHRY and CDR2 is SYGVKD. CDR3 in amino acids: CAISGTDNSPLHF. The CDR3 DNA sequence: TGTGCCATCAGCGGGACTGACAATTCACCCCTCCACTTT.

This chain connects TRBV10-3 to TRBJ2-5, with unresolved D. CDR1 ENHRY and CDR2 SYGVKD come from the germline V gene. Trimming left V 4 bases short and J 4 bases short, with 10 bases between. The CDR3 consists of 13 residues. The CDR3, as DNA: TGTGCCATCAGTGTAGGGCTGGGAGAGACCCAGTACTTC. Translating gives CAISVGLGETQYF.

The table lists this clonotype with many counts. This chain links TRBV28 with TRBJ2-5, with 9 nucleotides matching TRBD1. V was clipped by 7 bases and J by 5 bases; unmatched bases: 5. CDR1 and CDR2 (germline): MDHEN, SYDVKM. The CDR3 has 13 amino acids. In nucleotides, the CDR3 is TGTGCCAGCAAGGGGACAGGGATTGAGACCCAGTACTTC. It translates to CASKGTGIETQYF.

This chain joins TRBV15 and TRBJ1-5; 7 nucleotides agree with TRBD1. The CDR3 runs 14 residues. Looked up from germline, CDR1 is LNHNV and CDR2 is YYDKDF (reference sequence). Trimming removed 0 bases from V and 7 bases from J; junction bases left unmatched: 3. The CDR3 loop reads CATSREQGYQPQHF. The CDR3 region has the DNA TGTGCCACCAGCAGAGAACAGGGGTACCAGCCCCAGCATTTT.